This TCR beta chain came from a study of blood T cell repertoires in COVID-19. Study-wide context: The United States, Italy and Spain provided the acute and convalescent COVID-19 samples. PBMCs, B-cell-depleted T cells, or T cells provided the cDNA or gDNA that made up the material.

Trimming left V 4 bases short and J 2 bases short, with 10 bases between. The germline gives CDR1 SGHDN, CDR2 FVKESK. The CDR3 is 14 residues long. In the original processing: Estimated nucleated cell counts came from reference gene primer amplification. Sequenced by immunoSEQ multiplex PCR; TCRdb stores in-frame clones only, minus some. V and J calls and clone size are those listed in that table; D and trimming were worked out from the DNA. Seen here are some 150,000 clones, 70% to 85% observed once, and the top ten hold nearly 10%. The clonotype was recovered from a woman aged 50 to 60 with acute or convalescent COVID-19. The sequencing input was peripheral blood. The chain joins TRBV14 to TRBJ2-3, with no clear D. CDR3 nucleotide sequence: TGTGCCAGCAGCCGTGCACTCTACACAGATACGCAGTATTTT. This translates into CASSRALYTDTQYF.